This T cell receptor beta chain was retrieved from a study of response to subunit inactivated influenza vaccine. The study's findings and limits: Authors suggested few new T cells are recruited by each seasonal influenza vaccination.

This clonotype was observed many times. Its antigen is unknown. TCRdb redid the calling of the RT-PCR reads with MiXCR, one entry per CDR3 protein. The profile shows around 470,000 distinct CDR3 sequences, around 7.7% of them singletons. Material: PBMCs from blood, obtained less than 30 months after vaccination. The clonotype comes from a man between 50 and 75 years old who received an inactivated influenza vaccine.

The CDR3 DNA is TGTGCCAGCAGTTTTGGGGGAGAGACCCAGTACTTC. Translation gives CASSFGGETQYF. The chain recombines TRBV12-3 or TRBV12-4 with TRBJ2-5; TRBD1 or TRBD2 may be the D gene (5 bases each). The CDR3 loop spans 12 amino acids. V gave up 3 bases and J gave up 4 bases, with 6 bases separating them.